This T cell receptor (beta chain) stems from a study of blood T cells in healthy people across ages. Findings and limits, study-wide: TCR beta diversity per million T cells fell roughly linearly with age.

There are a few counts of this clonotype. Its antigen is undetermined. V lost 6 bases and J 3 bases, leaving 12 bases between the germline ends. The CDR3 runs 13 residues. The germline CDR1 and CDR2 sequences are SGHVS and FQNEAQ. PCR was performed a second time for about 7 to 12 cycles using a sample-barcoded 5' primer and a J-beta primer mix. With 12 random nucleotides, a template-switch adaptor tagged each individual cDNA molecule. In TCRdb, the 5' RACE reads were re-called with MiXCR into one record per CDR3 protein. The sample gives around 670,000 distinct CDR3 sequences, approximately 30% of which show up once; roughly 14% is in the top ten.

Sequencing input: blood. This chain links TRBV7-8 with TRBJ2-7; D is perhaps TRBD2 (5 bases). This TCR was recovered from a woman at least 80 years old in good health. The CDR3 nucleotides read TGTGCCAGCAGTCCGGGAAGGGACTACGAGCAGTACTTC. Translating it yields CASSPGRDYEQYF.